The entry below describes one T cell receptor beta chain. This entry comes from a study of Ad26.COV2.S vaccination and SARS-CoV-2 variants. Clones were read by immunoSEQ multiplex PCR, and TCRdb kept only the in-frame ones, dropping some. The sample consists of 350,000 to 500,000 clones, 85% to 90% of them appearing once. Treatment specified: 19 received Ad26.COV2.S at low or high dose, single or two shots; roughly five received placebo; per-sample allocation not given. Day 63 following the first vaccine or placebo injection was when the samples were taken. The material sequenced was peripheral blood, taken in a trial of Ad26.COV2.S vaccine versus placebo. This TCR was sampled from a person aged 18-60 years who received the Ad26.COV2.S COVID-19 vaccine or a placebo.

DNA of the CDR3: TGTGCCAGCAGCTCCTGGACAGGGGTGGTAGGTCAGCCCCAGCATTTT. Amino acid sequence: CASSSWTGVVGQPQHF. The chain is built from TRBV7-2 and TRBJ1-5, with 9 bases identical to TRBD1. Unmatched junction bases numbered 10, after V lost 4 bases and J lost 6 bases. Germline V gene sequence: CDR1 SGHTA, CDR2 FQGNSA. The CDR3 is 16 amino acids. The full variable domain, its missing parts supplied by reference TRBV7-2 and TRBJ1-5, is GAGVSQSPSNKVTEKGKDVELRCDPISGHTALYWYRQSLGQGLEFLIYFQGNSAPDKSGLPSDRFSAERTGGSVSTLTIQRTQQEDSAVYLCASSSWTGVVGQPQHFGDGTRLSIL.